This T cell receptor (beta chain) derives from a study of T cell responses to AZD1222 COVID-19 vaccine. Using immunoSEQ multiplex PCR, the repertoire was profiled, and TCRdb retains in-frame clones only, with some absent. The sample yields roughly 82,000 clones, 70% to 90% seen once. Germline V gene data show CDR1 as ENHRY and CDR2 as SYGVKD. V dropped 5 bases and J dropped 4 bases, with 15 bases sitting between them. CDR3 length equals 15 residues. Specimen: peripheral blood, collected on day 0 of AZD1222 vaccination. The genes are TRBV10-3 and TRBJ1-5; the D gene is possibly TRBD1 (5 bases). The source of this sequence is an adult in good health. The CDR3 reads CAISPTGGWNQPQHF. The CDR3 DNA is TGTGCCATCAGTCCAACCGGGGGGTGGAATCAGCCCCAGCATTTT.